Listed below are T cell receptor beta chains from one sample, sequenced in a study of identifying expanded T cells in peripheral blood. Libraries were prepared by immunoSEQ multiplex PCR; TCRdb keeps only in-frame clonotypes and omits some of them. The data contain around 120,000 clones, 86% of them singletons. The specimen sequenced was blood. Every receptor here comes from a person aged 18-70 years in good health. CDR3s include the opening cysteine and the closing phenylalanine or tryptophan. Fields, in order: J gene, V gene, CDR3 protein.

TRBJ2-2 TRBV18 CASSPPLHGRTNTGELFF
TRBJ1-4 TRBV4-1 CASSQGAGIANEKLFF
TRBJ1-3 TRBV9 CASSVGLGYSGNTIYF
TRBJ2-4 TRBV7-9 CASSYDRGDIQYF
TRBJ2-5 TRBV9 CASSVAPPGQGQETQYF
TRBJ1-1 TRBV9 CASSVGGVDGEAFF
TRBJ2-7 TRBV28 CASSFGDRGDYEQYF
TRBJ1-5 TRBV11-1 CASSHGGQDNQPQHF
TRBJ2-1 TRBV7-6 CASSPGLGGSYNEQFF
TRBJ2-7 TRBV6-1 CASSEAVHYEQYF
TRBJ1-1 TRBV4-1 CASSKNTEAFF
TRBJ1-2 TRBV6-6 CASSSTTDYGYTF
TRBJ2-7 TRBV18 CASSPTGGTGGYEQYF
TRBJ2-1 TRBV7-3 CASSWGQRDNEQFF
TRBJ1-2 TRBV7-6 CASSDMSGGYTF
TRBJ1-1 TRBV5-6 CASSPLGQVEAFF
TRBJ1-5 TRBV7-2 CASSPSGDQPQHF
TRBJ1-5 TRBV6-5 CASSSGRINQPQHF
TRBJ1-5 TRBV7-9 CASSRGQEPQHF
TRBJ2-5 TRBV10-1 CASSDSAQETQYF
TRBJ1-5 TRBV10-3 CAISRDRGRQPQHF
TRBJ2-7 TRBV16 CASSQAGTSYEQYF
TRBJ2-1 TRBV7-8 CASSALAGAYNEQFF
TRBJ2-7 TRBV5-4 CASSPHTGLAGEQYF
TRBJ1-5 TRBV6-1 CASSGAGGGNQPQHF
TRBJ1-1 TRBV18 CASSSTLGSTEAFF
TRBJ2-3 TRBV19 CASSSGWYDTDTQYF
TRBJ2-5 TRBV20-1 CAPGLQETQYF
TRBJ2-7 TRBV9 CASSEGLAGVYEQYF
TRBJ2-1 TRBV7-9 CASSSTNGAYNEQFF
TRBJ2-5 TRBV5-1 CASSLAFEKTQYF
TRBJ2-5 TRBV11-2 CASSFGRTGPLWAQYF
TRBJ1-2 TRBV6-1 CASRPQGNHGYTF
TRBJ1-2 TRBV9 CASSPLDRGGGYTF
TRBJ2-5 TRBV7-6 CASSQLAGGRETQYF
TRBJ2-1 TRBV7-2 CASSLGGIEQFF
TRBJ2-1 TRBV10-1 CASSDGVQGGNEQFF